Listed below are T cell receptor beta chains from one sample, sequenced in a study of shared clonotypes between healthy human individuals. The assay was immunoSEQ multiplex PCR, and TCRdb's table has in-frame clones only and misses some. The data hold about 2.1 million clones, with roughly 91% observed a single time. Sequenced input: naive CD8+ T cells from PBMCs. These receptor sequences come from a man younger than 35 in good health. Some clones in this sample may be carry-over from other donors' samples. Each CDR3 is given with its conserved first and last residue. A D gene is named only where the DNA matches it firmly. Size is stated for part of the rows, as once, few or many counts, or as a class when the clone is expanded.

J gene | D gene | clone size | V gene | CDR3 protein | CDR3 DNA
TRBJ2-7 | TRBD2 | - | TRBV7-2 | CASSPGPGGYYEQYF | TGTGCCAGCAGCCCGGGACCGGGGGGGTACTACGAGCAGTACTTC
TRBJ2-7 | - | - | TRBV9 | CASRGTIHHEQYF | TGTGCCAGCCGGGGGACGATTCACCACGAGCAGTACTTC
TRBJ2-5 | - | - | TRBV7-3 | CASSLSPGYQETQYF | TGTGCCAGCAGCTTAAGTCCCGGCTACCAAGAGACCCAGTACTTC
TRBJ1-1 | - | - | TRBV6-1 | CASSESVTEAFF | TGTGCCAGCAGTGAAAGTGTCACTGAAGCTTTCTTT
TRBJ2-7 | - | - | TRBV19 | CASSLGYEQYF | TGTGCCAGTAGTCTTGGTTACGAGCAGTACTTC
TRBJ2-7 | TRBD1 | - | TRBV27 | CASSPSTGNYYYEQYF | TGTGCCAGCAGTCCCTCGACAGGGAACTATTACTACGAGCAGTACTTC
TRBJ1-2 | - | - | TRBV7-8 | CASSLAAGANYGYTF | TGTGCCAGCAGCTTAGCGGCCGGGGCTAACTATGGCTACACCTTC
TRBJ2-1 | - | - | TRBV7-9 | CASSPAPYNEQFF | TGTGCCAGCAGTCCAGCCCCCTACAATGAGCAGTTCTTC
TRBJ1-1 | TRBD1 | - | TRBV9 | CASSGGGQTNTEAFF | TGTGCCAGCAGCGGAGGGGGACAGACGAACACTGAAGCTTTCTTT
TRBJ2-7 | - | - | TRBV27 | CASSPSWAAEQYF | TGTGCCAGCAGTCCATCTTGGGCGGCCGAGCAGTACTTC
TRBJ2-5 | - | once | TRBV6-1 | CASSEWGETQYF | TGTGCCAGCAGTGAATGGGGAGAGACCCAGTACTTC
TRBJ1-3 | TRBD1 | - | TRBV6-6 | CASRYTTGGTGNTIYF | TGTGCCAGCAGGTACACGACAGGGGGAACTGGAAACACCATATATTTT
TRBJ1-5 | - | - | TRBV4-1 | CASSHSGAASNNQPQHF | TGCGCCAGCAGCCACTCCGGAGCGGCTTCAAATAATCAGCCCCAGCATTTT
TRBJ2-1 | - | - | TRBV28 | CASATGYNEQFF | TGTGCCAGCGCGACAGGCTACAATGAGCAGTTCTTC
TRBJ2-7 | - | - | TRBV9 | CASSGWGGGSYEQYF | TGTGCCAGCAGCGGGTGGGGAGGCGGCTCCTACGAGCAGTACTTC
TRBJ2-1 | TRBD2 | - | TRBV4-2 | CASSQDGISGVGNEQFF | TGTGCCAGCAGCCAAGATGGAATTAGCGGGGTCGGCAATGAGCAGTTCTTC
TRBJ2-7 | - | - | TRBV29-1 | CSVGAGAEQYF | TGCAGCGTGGGGGCGGGGGCCGAGCAGTACTTC
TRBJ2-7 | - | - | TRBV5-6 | CASSSIGGNYYEQYF | TGTGCCAGCAGTTCGATCGGGGGCAACTACTACGAGCAGTACTTC
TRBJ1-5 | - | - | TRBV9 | CASSPGSSNQPQHF | TGTGCCAGCAGCCCTGGGAGTAGCAATCAGCCCCAGCATTTT
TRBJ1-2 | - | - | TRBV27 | CASSFDGDGYGYTF | TGTGCCAGCAGTTTCGACGGAGACGGCTATGGCTACACCTTC
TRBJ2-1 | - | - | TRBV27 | CASSPTASSYNEQFF | TGTGCCAGCAGCCCCACGGCCAGCTCCTACAATGAGCAGTTCTTC
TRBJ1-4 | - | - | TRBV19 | CASSSGTRPENEKLFF | TGTGCCAGTAGTTCCGGGACGCGACCTGAGAATGAAAAACTGTTTTTT
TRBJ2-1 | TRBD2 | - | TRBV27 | CASSSLGTGGPSDEQFF | TGTGCCAGCAGTTCCCTCGGGACGGGAGGGCCGTCTGATGAGCAGTTCTTC
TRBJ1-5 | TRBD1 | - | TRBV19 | CASSLEWDRAQPQHF | TGTGCCAGTAGCCTCGAATGGGACAGGGCTCAGCCCCAGCATTTT
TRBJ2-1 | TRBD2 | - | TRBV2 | CASSERGLAGNNEQFF | TGTGCCAGCAGTGAACGGGGACTAGCGGGGAACAATGAGCAGTTCTTC
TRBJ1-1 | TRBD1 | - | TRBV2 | CASSEDPGGSGTEAFF | TGTGCCAGCAGTGAAGATCCAGGGGGCTCGGGCACTGAAGCTTTCTTT
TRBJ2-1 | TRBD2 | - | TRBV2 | CASSRTSGRVEQFF | TGTGCCAGCAGTCGGACTAGCGGGAGAGTTGAGCAGTTCTTC
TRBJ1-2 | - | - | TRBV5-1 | CASSFRKGRSGAHYGYTF | TGCGCCAGCAGCTTCCGGAAGGGCCGCTCCGGGGCCCACTATGGCTACACCTTC
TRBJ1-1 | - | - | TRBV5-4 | CASSPPGNTEAFF | TGTGCCAGCAGCCCTCCAGGGAACACTGAAGCTTTCTTT
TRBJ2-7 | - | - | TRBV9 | CASSVAGAGVYEQYF | TGTGCCAGCAGCGTAGCAGGGGCGGGGGTTTACGAGCAGTACTTC
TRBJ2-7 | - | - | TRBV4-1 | CASSQGPELSYEQYF | TGCGCCAGCAGCCAGGGCCCCGAACTCTCCTACGAGCAGTACTTC
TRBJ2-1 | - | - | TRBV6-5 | CASSYSRNEQFF | TGTGCCAGCAGTTACAGCCGGAATGAGCAGTTCTTC
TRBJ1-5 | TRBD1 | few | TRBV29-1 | CSVDPGGGQPQHF | TGCAGCGTTGACCCAGGGGGAGGCCAGCCCCAGCATTTT
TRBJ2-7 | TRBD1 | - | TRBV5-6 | CASSQTGIAYEQYF | TGTGCCAGCAGCCAGACAGGGATCGCCTACGAGCAGTACTTC
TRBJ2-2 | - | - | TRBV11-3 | CASSPRVVGELFF | TGTGCCAGCAGTCCCCGGGTTGTCGGGGAGCTGTTTTTT
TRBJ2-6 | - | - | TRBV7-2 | CASSPTLGANVLTF | TGTGCCAGCAGCCCGACCCTCGGGGCCAACGTCCTGACTTTC
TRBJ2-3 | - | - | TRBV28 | CASSLGIVGSTDTQYF | TGTGCCAGCAGTTTAGGAATAGTTGGGAGCACAGATACGCAGTATTTT
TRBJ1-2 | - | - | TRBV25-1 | CASSESTRDGYTF | TGTGCCAGCAGTGAATCCACAAGGGATGGCTACACCTTC
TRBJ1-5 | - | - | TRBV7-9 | CASSFAGNQPQHF | TGTGCCAGCAGCTTCGCAGGCAATCAGCCCCAGCATTTT
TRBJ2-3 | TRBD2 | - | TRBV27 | CASRKAGGRADTQYF | TGTGCCAGCAGGAAAGCGGGAGGGAGGGCAGATACGCAGTATTTT
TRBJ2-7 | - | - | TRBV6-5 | CASSTGSPAYEQYF | TGTGCCAGCAGCACCGGGTCGCCGGCCTACGAGCAGTACTTC
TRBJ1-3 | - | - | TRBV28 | CASSGPSSGNTIYF | TGTGCCAGCAGCGGCCCTTCCTCTGGAAACACCATATATTTT
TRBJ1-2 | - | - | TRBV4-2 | CASSQDQGGYGYTF | TGTGCCAGCAGCCAAGATCAGGGTGGCTATGGCTACACCTTC
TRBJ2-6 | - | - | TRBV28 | CASSLTGLGANVLTF | TGTGCCAGCAGTTTAACAGGGTTGGGGGCCAACGTCCTGACTTTC
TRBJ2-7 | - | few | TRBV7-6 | CATRERPRSSEQYF | TGTGCAACCCGGGAGCGGCCCCGGTCGTCCGAGCAGTACTTC
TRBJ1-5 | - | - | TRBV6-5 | CASSYSSGIQPQHF | TGTGCCAGCAGTTACTCATCAGGTATTCAGCCCCAGCATTTT